The 19 T cell receptor beta chains given below trace back to one sample, sequenced in a study of Ad26.COV2.S vaccination and SARS-CoV-2 variants. Assay: immunoSEQ multiplex PCR; the TCRdb copy retains only in-frame clones and omits some. The sample records about 350,000 clones, roughly 91% being singletons. Treatment: roughly 20 received Ad26.COV2.S at low or high dose, single or two shots; 5 received placebo; per-sample allocation not given. Each sample was drawn 63 days after the first injection (of vaccine or placebo). The sample in question was peripheral blood, obtained in a trial of Ad26.COV2.S vaccine versus placebo. These receptors were taken from a person between 18 and 65 years old who received the Ad26.COV2.S COVID-19 vaccine or a placebo.

J is TRBJ2-3 and V is TRBV2; 7 bases are shared with TRBD2. The ends lost 3 bases at V and 2 bases at J; junction bases unmatched: 5. The CDR3 spans 15 residues. Germline V gene sequence: CDR1 SNHLY, CDR2 FYNNEI. The CDR3 is CASSEGGGYTDTQYF. The CDR3 DNA reads as TGTGCCAGCAGTGAGGGCGGGGGATACACAGATACGCAGTATTTT.

V usage is TRBV5-1 and J usage is TRBJ2-3, with D possibly TRBD2 on 5 matching bases. The CDR3 runs 13 residues. Germline assignment: CDR1 SGHRS and CDR2 YFSETQ. V dropped 4 bases and J dropped 4 bases, with 10 bases sitting between them. The CDR3 sequence: CASSTGLADTQYF. Written as DNA, the CDR3 is TGCGCCAGCAGCACCGGACTCGCAGATACGCAGTATTTT.

The chain couples TRBV15 to TRBJ2-5; 9 nucleotides align to TRBD1. The CDR3 length is 15 residues. The V segment lost 3 bases and the J segment 5 bases; nucleotides outside the gene matches: 7. Germline V gives CDR1 LNHNV, CDR2 YYDKDF (reference sequence). The DNA of the CDR3 is TGTGCCACCAGCAGGGCACGACAGGGGGGGGAGACCCAGTACTTC. It encodes CATSRARQGGETQYF.

The chain links TRBV7-2 to TRBJ2-2; no clear D gene. Germline V lookup: CDR1 SGHTA, CDR2 FQGNSA. V lost 11 bases and J 6 bases, leaving 16 bases between the germline ends. The CDR3 consists of 13 residues. The CDR3 here is CAETFFASGELFF. In DNA form, the CDR3 reads TGTGCCGAGACCTTTTTCGCATCCGGGGAGCTGTTTTTT.

Only one count was recorded for this clone. The gene calls are TRBV7-9 and TRBJ2-3, with 8 bases matching TRBD1. V was pared by 1 base and J by 5 bases, with 14 bases of the junction left unmatched. The germline V gene has CDR1 SEHNR and CDR2 FQNEAQ (reference sequence). The CDR3 is 18 residues long. This chain's CDR3 is CASSLVGWTGIREDTQYF. The CDR3, as DNA: TGTGCCAGCAGCTTAGTGGGGTGGACAGGGATTCGGGAAGATACGCAGTATTTT.

The genes are TRBV28 and TRBJ1-5, with a tentative D call TRBD1 (6 bases). The CDR3 extends over 15 amino acids. Per germline, CDR1 MDHEN and CDR2 SYDVKM. V lost 3 bases to trimming and J lost 1 base, with 10 bases between them. This chain's CDR3 is CASSFHQGSNQPQHF. Written as DNA, the CDR3 is TGTGCCAGCAGTTTTCATCAGGGGAGCAATCAGCCCCAGCATTTT.

J is TRBJ2-1 and V is TRBV27; 10 bases are shared with TRBD2. The CDR3 consists of 16 residues. Germline loops: CDR1 MNHEY, CDR2 SMNVEV (reference sequence). V trimming: 0 bases; J trimming: 4 bases; junction bases outside the gene matches: 3. The CDR3 region has the DNA TGTGCCAGCAGTTTATCGCCGACTAGCGGGTACAATGAGCAGTTCTTC. Amino acid sequence: CASSLSPTSGYNEQFF.

In its sample, this clone was seen many times. This sample includes further DNA sequences coding for the same CDR3. The chain combines TRBV3-1 (or the pseudogene TRBV3-2) with TRBJ1-5; D gene unclear. The V end lost 0 bases, the J end lost 6 bases, and 6 bases lay between the germline ends. The CDR3 contains 13 residues. From germline, CDR1 is LGHDT and CDR2 YNNKEL (reference sequence). The CDR3 here is CASSQDLGQPQHF. The CDR3 coding sequence is TGTGCCAGCAGCCAAGATTTGGGTCAGCCCCAGCATTTT.

The genes are TRBV27 and TRBJ2-7; D might be TRBD1 (6 bases). Germline values: CDR1 MNHEY, CDR2 SMNVEV (reference sequence). The CDR3 length is 14 residues. V lost 6 bases to trimming and J lost 3 bases, with 15 bases between them. The CDR3 sequence: CASSSLDRYYEQYF. The CDR3 region has the DNA TGTGCCAGCAGCAGCCTAGACAGGTACTACGAGCAGTACTTC.

This clone was detected only once. The CDR3 loop is CASSQERAGEYGYTF. CDR3 coding DNA: TGCGCCAGCAGCCAAGAAAGGGCAGGCGAGTATGGCTACACCTTC. V is TRBV4-3 and J is TRBJ1-2; D unresolved. CDR1 LGHNA and CDR2 YSLEER come from the germline V gene. This CDR3 has 15 amino acids. V was pared by 0 bases and J by 5 bases, with 13 bases between.

The chain joins TRBV27 to TRBJ2-5; tentative D call: TRBD1 (5 bases). The CDR3 consists of 15 residues. V was clipped by 3 bases and J by 3 bases, with 14 bases between them. Germline V gene data show CDR1 as MNHEY and CDR2 as SMNVEV (reference sequence). CDR3 nucleotide sequence: TGTGCCAGCAGTTTCTCCCGGGCAGGGAAAGAGACCCAGTACTTC. Protein product: CASSFSRAGKETQYF.

The chain has TRBV7-2 and TRBJ2-1; D may be TRBD2 (7 bases). The germline CDR1 and CDR2 sequences are SGHTA and FQGNSA. CDR3 length: 17 amino acids. Trimming stripped 5 bases from V and 2 bases from J, with 19 bases between. The CDR3 DNA sequence: TGTGCCAGCAGCCGCCCGGTAGGGGGGGGGACCTACAATGAGCAGTTCTTC. This encodes CASSRPVGGGTYNEQFF.

The chain couples TRBV19 to TRBJ2-3; TRBD2 aligns across 8 bases. The CDR3 is 16 amino acids. Germline CDR1 and CDR2: LNHDA and SQIVND (reference sequence). J was trimmed by 4 bases and V by 3 bases; bases with no gene match: 9. The CDR3 reads CASSMRGLVFPDTQYF. In DNA, the CDR3 is TGTGCCAGTAGTATGCGGGGACTAGTCTTCCCAGATACGCAGTATTTT. The entire variable domain, with the rest obtained from reference TRBV19 and TRBJ2-3, is as follows: DGGITQSPKYLFRKEGQNVTLSCEQNLNHDAMYWYRQDPGQGLRLIYYSQIVNDFQKGDIAEGYSVSREKKESFPLTVTSAQKNPTAFYLCASSMRGLVFPDTQYFGPGTRLTVL.

The rearrangement joins TRBV6-6 to TRBJ2-7; TRBD2 agrees at 8 bases. The germline V gene encodes CDR1 MNHNY and CDR2 SVGAGI (reference sequence). The V segment lost 6 bases and the J segment 0 bases; nucleotides outside the gene matches: 4. The CDR3 runs to 14 residues. The CDR3 region is CASRGLAGSYEQYF. CDR3 DNA sequence: TGTGCCAGCAGAGGGCTAGCGGGCTCCTACGAGCAGTACTTC.

The rearrangement uses TRBV28 and TRBJ2-7; D may match TRBD1 or TRBD2 (5 bases each). The CDR3 contains 14 residues. Germline CDR1 and CDR2: MDHEN and SYDVKM. The ends were cut back, 6 bases at V and 6 bases at J, with 18 bases in the middle. In nucleotides, the CDR3 is TGTGCCAGCAGCCCGGGACCCACTATTGGCGAGCAGTACTTC. Residues: CASSPGPTIGEQYF.

The chain uses TRBV5-1 and TRBJ2-7; 9 nucleotides match TRBD1. This CDR3 is 17 amino acids long. Germline V CDR1 and CDR2: SGHRS, YFSETQ. Germline trimming cut 0 bases from V and 6 bases from J; bases unmatched to any gene: 13. The chain's CDR3 is CASSLEVAGTGTGEQYF. DNA of the CDR3: TGCGCCAGCAGCTTGGAGGTAGCCGGGACAGGGACTGGCGAGCAGTACTTC.

The genes are TRBV7-9 and TRBJ2-5, with 9 bases aligning to TRBD2. Germline V gene data show CDR1 as SEHNR and CDR2 as FQNEAQ (reference sequence). After removal of 1 base from V and 4 bases from J, the junction contained 7 bases not matched to a gene. The CDR3 sequence is 16 residues long. CDR3 loop: CASSLVLSGSGETQYF. DNA of the CDR3: TGTGCCAGCAGCTTAGTGCTTAGCGGGAGTGGAGAGACCCAGTACTTC. Looking up the rest from reference TRBV7-9 and TRBJ2-5 gives the full variable domain: DTGVSQNPRHKITKRGQNVTFRCDPISEHNRLYWYRQTLGQGPEFLTYFQNEAQLEKSRLLSDRFSAERPKGSFSTLEIQRTEQGDSAMYLCASSLVLSGSGETQYFGPGTRLLVL.

CDR3 sequence: CASSQDRGENSPLHF. In DNA form, the CDR3 reads TGTGCCAGTAGTCAAGACAGGGGTGAAAATTCACCCCTCCACTTT. The J gene is TRBJ1-6, the V gene TRBV19; 8 bases line up with TRBD1. V was pared by 5 bases and J by 7 bases, with 7 bases of the junction left unmatched. The CDR3 is 15 amino acids. From germline, CDR1 is LNHDA and CDR2 SQIVND (reference sequence).

V usage is TRBV5-1 and J usage is TRBJ1-1, with D possibly matching TRBD1 (6 bases). The CDR3 extends over 16 amino acids. V gave up 0 bases and J gave up 0 bases, with 12 bases separating them. The V gene's germline CDR1 is SGHRS and CDR2 YFSETQ. Here the CDR3 reads CASSLVGGAMNTEAFF. Written as DNA, the CDR3 is TGCGCCAGCAGCTTGGTTGGGGGGGCAATGAACACTGAAGCTTTCTTT.